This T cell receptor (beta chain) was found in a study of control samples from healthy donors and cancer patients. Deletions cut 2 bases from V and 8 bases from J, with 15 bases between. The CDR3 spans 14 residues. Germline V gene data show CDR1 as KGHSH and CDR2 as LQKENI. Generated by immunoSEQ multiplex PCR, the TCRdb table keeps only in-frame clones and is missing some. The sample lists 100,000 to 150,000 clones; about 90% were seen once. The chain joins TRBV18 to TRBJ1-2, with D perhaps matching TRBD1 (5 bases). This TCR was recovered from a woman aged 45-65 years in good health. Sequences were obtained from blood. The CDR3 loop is CASSPTGTHAGYTF. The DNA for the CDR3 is TGTGCCAGCTCACCAACCGGGACCCACGCGGGCTACACCTTC.